What follows is one T cell receptor beta chain and its context. The identical CDR3 is also encoded by other nucleotide sequences in the sample. In the study's own analysis: Estimated nucleated cell counts came from reference gene primer amplification. Only in-frame clones appear in the TCRdb table, and some are missing; sequencing was by immunoSEQ multiplex PCR. V, J and clone size reflect that table, while D and trimming were determined from the DNA. The sample shows fewer than 130,000 clones, 70% to 85% of them seen only once. The record originates from a study of blood T cell repertoires in COVID-19. Study details: Specimens from acute and convalescent COVID-19 originated in the United States, Italy and Spain.

The ends lost 4 bases at V and 4 bases at J; junction bases unmatched: 5. CDR1 and CDR2 from the germline V gene are SQVTM and ANQGSEA. The CDR3 spans 13 residues. The chain has TRBV29-1 and TRBJ1-1, with 8 bases matching TRBD1. The sequence was obtained from a man in his 70s with active or convalescent COVID-19. The sample taken for sequencing was peripheral blood. CDR3 DNA sequence: TGCAGCGTTGTTCGGCAGGGGGCCACTGAAGCTTTCTTT. Amino acid sequence: CSVVRQGATEAFF. Full variable domain (rest looked up from reference TRBV29-1 and TRBJ1-1): SAVISQKPSRDICQRGTSLTIQCQVDSQVTMMFWYRQQPGQSLTLIATANQGSEATYESGFVIDKFPISRPNLTFSTLTVSNMSPEDSSIYLCSVVRQGATEAFFGQGTRLTVV.